These T cell receptor beta chains were read from a single sample in a study of cytomegalovirus exposure and HLA in healthy donors. The assay was immunoSEQ multiplex PCR, and TCRdb's table has in-frame clones only and misses some. Here the sample spans some 110,000 clones, about 74% being singletons. The sample taken for sequencing was PBMCs. These receptors all stem from a man aged 25-40 years in good health and CMV-seropositive. Each CDR3 is given with its conserved first and last residue. Fields, in order: V gene, CDR3 length, clone size, J gene, D gene, CDR3 DNA, CDR3 protein. A D gene is named only where the DNA matches it firmly. Size values are once, few and many counts, or a class for expanded clones, and some rows have none.

TRBV7-9,13,NA,TRBJ1-5,TRBD1,TGTGCCAGCAGCGCGACAGGGAACCAGCCCCAGCATTTT,CASSATGNQPQHF
TRBV7-2,14,NA,TRBJ2-1,NA,TGTGCCAGCAGCCCTCAGGGTACTCACAATGAGCAGTTCTTC,CASSPQGTHNEQFF
TRBV29-1,13,few,TRBJ2-7,NA,TGCAGCGTTACCTTGAGGACTCAGGACGAGCAGTACTTC,CSVTLRTQDEQYF
TRBV10-2,13,once,TRBJ1-1,NA,TGCGCCAGCAGGGCAGGGTCTCGTACTGAAGCTTTCTTT,CASRAGSRTEAFF
TRBV2,15,NA,TRBJ2-5,NA,TGTGCCAGCAGTGATAGCCGGACAGACCAAGAGACCCAGTACTTC,CASSDSRTDQETQYF
TRBV2,15,NA,TRBJ1-5,NA,TGTGCCAGCGCCCTCGGGGGGGTCGGCAATCAGCCCCAGCATTTT,CASALGGVGNQPQHF
TRBV9,16,once,TRBJ2-2,TRBD2,TGTGCCAGCAGCGTAGCGGCTAGCGGGGACACCGGGGAGCTGTTTTTT,CASSVAASGDTGELFF
TRBV2,15,NA,TRBJ2-3,TRBD2,TGTGCCAGCAGTCCACTAGCGGGGGGAGGAGATACGCAGTATTTT,CASSPLAGGGDTQYF
TRBV4-1,13,once,TRBJ2-4,TRBD2,TGCGCCAGCAGCCAAGTCCTAGCGGGGGGGCAGTACTTC,CASSQVLAGGQYF
TRBV7-9,16,NA,TRBJ2-5,TRBD2,TGTGCCAGCAGCTTTCAGCGGGGGGGCGGTACTGAGACCCAGTACTTC,CASSFQRGGGTETQYF
TRBV13,16,NA,TRBJ2-1,TRBD1,TGTGCCAGCAGCTCCCGCCCCGGACAGGGATACGATGAGCAGTTCTTC,CASSSRPGQGYDEQFF
TRBV28,16,NA,TRBJ2-5,TRBD2,TGTGCCAGCAGTCGGGCTAGCGGGGCCCCTCGGGAGACCCAGTACTTC,CASSRASGAPRETQYF
TRBV7-9,12,once,TRBJ1-1,NA,TGTGCCAGCCTTGGGAGGGACACTGAAGCTTTCTTT,CASLGRDTEAFF
TRBV5-8,16,NA,TRBJ2-5,NA,TGTGCCAGCAGCGTATCCGGGGTCTCAATCGCTGAGACCCAGTACTTC,CASSVSGVSIAETQYF
TRBV7-9,17,NA,TRBJ2-7,TRBD1,TGTGCCAGCAGCGTATGGACAGGGGGCTCCAGCTCCTACGAGCAGTACTTC,CASSVWTGGSSSYEQYF
TRBV5-6,16,NA,TRBJ1-6,TRBD1,TGTGCCAGCAGCGCGTTAACAGGGGGGTATAATTCACCCCTCCACTTT,CASSALTGGYNSPLHF
TRBV4-1,18,NA,TRBJ2-3,TRBD2,TGCGCCAGCAGCCAAGGGTTGGTGATAGCGGGGACCCGGGATACGCAGTATTTT,CASSQGLVIAGTRDTQYF
TRBV30,13,NA,TRBJ1-2,TRBD1,TGTGCCTGGGTCGAGGGGGCCGGGTATGGCTACACCTTC,CAWVEGAGYGYTF
TRBV7-3,13,NA,TRBJ1-1,NA,TGTGCCAGCAGCTCCGGTCCGAACACTGAAGCTTTCTTT,CASSSGPNTEAFF
TRBV5-4,14,NA,TRBJ2-2,NA,TGTGCCAGCAGCTTTGAACTGAACACCGGGGAGCTGTTTTTT,CASSFELNTGELFF
TRBV11-2,12,NA,TRBJ1-4,NA,TGTGCCAGCAGCTCCGGGGGGGGTGGACTGTTTTTT,CASSSGGGGLFF
TRBV5-1,14,few,TRBJ1-6,NA,TGCGCCAGCAGCTTGGCAGGGGTGGGATCACCCCTCCACTTT,CASSLAGVGSPLHF
TRBV28,15,NA,TRBJ1-2,NA,TGTGCCAGCAGTCCCACATTAGGACAAAACTATGGCTACACCTTC,CASSPTLGQNYGYTF
TRBV7-6,14,NA,TRBJ2-5,NA,TGTGCCAGCAGCGTAGACAACACGAGGGAGACCCAGTACTTC,CASSVDNTRETQYF
TRBV30,12,NA,TRBJ1-1,TRBD1,TGTGCCTGGACAGGGGGCCGAACTGAAGCTTTCTTT,CAWTGGRTEAFF
TRBV10-3,17,NA,TRBJ2-7,TRBD2,TGTGCCATCAGCTACGGCCTTCTAGCGGTGAACTCCTACGAGCAGTACTTC,CAISYGLLAVNSYEQYF
TRBV5-6,14,NA,TRBJ1-2,NA,TGTGCCAGCAGCTTGGTCAGGGTCGCAGGTAACTACACCTTC,CASSLVRVAGNYTF
TRBV11-3,14,once,TRBJ2-1,TRBD2,TGTGCCAGCAGCTACACTAGCGGGGAGGGTGAGCAGTTCTTC,CASSYTSGEGEQFF
TRBV9,14,NA,TRBJ2-7,NA,TGTGCCAGCAGCGTAGAGGGGGAAGGGTACGAGCAGTACTTC,CASSVEGEGYEQYF
TRBV9,17,NA,TRBJ2-3,TRBD1,TGTGCCAGCAGCGTAGCTCCTGGGACAGGGGGGACAGATACGCAGTATTTT,CASSVAPGTGGTDTQYF
TRBV29-1,13,NA,TRBJ1-4,TRBD1,TGCAGCGTGTCGACAGGGGGCTACGAAAAACTGTTTTTT,CSVSTGGYEKLFF
TRBV10-1,15,NA,TRBJ1-4,NA,TGCGCCAGCAGTGAGGTTGGACAGTCGGAAGAAAAACTGTTTTTT,CASSEVGQSEEKLFF
TRBV10-2,14,NA,TRBJ2-7,TRBD2,TGCGCCAGCAGTCTAGCGGGCAGCTCCTACGAGCAGTACTTC,CASSLAGSSYEQYF
TRBV7-6,14,NA,TRBJ1-1,NA,TGTGCCAGCAGCTTAGGCAGGGTTAACACTGAAGCTTTCTTT,CASSLGRVNTEAFF
TRBV7-8,12,NA,TRBJ1-1,NA,TGTGCCAGCAGCCGGACAGTGACTGAAGCTTTCTTT,CASSRTVTEAFF
TRBV13,14,NA,TRBJ2-3,NA,TGTGCCAGCAGCTCATCGGTTGGAGCAGATACGCAGTATTTT,CASSSSVGADTQYF
TRBV7-2,15,NA,TRBJ2-3,NA,TGTGCCAGCGGCGAGGGACACCAAAACACAGATACGCAGTATTTT,CASGEGHQNTDTQYF
TRBV4-1,16,NA,TRBJ2-1,TRBD2,TGCGCCAGCAGTAGCGGGGGCTACGTCTCCTACAATGAGCAGTTCTTC,CASSSGGYVSYNEQFF
TRBV19,13,NA,TRBJ1-5,NA,TGTGCCAGTAGCACACAGGAAGGTCAGCCCCAGCATTTT,CASSTQEGQPQHF
TRBV18,17,NA,TRBJ1-1,NA,TGTGCCAGCTCACCGGCGGGGGCAGGGCAGGGGAACACTGAAGCTTTCTTT,CASSPAGAGQGNTEAFF
TRBV11-2,14,NA,TRBJ1-4,NA,TGTGCCAGCTCGCGGGGGTCAACTAATGAAAAACTGTTTTTT,CASSRGSTNEKLFF
TRBV4-1,16,medium-sized,TRBJ2-1,TRBD1,TGCGCCAGCAGCCAAGATCCTGGACAGGGGTGGAATGAGCAGTTCTTC,CASSQDPGQGWNEQFF
TRBV28,15,NA,TRBJ1-3,NA,TGTGCCAGCAGTTATCCAGGGGACTCTGGAAACACCATATATTTT,CASSYPGDSGNTIYF
TRBV5-6,15,few,TRBJ2-3,TRBD2,TGTGCCAGCACTGGACTAGCGGGGGGCACAGATACGCAGTATTTT,CASTGLAGGTDTQYF
TRBV10-3,15,NA,TRBJ1-5,NA,TGTGCCATCAGCTCAACCGGACAGATCAATCAGCCCCAGCATTTT,CAISSTGQINQPQHF
TRBV19,16,NA,TRBJ1-5,NA,TGTGCCAGTAGTATGGGGGGCTCCGGGGGGTATCAGCCCCAGCATTTT,CASSMGGSGGYQPQHF
TRBV7-9,13,NA,TRBJ2-7,NA,TGTGCCAGCAGCCTGAATTACAGGGACGAGCAGTACTTC,CASSLNYRDEQYF
TRBV5-1,15,NA,TRBJ2-7,NA,TGCGCCAGCAGCTTGGCTGGACAGAGAACCTACGAGCAGTACTTC,CASSLAGQRTYEQYF